This T cell receptor beta chain originates from a study of OX40 agonist ivuxolimab in advanced cancers. Study at large: A male proportion of about 80% was recorded, with mean age approximately 64 years and range roughly 23 to 90. General study points: Expanded clones were, on average, more numerous in CD8+ T cells than in CD4+. Not determined was the antigen specificity of the expanded peripheral T cells.

The CDR3 contains 15 residues. The germline CDR1 and CDR2 sequences are MNHEY and SMNVEV (reference sequence). The V segment lost 5 bases and the J segment 6 bases; nucleotides outside the gene matches: 7. About this clone: Its target is unknown.

Sequencing was performed with immunoSEQ multiplex PCR; in TCRdb, only in-frame clones are kept and a portion is missing. Of under 30,000 clones listed, approximately 83% were seen once; the top ten hold 25% to 35%. This rearrangement joins TRBV27 to TRBJ1-6, with TRBD1 matching 7 bases. This receptor was obtained from an adult with an advanced solid tumor such as melanoma, head and neck, liver or kidney cancer. The material was CD4+ or CD8+ T cells sorted from blood, obtained in a trial of the OX40 agonist ivuxolimab. The CDR3 DNA reads TGTGCCAGCAGTCCCCAGGGGGGAACTAATTCACCCCTCCACTTT. It codes for CASSPQGGTNSPLHF.